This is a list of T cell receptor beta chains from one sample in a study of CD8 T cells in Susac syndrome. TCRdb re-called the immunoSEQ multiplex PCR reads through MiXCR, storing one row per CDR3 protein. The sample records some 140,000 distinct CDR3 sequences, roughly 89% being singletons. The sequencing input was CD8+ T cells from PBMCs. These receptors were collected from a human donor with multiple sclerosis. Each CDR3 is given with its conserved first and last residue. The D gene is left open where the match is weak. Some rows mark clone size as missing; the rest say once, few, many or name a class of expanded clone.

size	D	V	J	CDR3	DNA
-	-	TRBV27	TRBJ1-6	CASSIRDYNSPLHF	TGTGCCAGCAGTATACGGGACTATAATTCACCCCTCCACTTT
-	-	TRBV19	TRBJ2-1	CASSITSGYLINEQFF	TGTGCCAGTAGTATTACGAGTGGGTACTTAATAAATGAGCAGTTCTTC
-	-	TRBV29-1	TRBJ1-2	CSAPTVGYGYTF	TGCAGCGCACCTACGGTGGGCTATGGCTACACCTTC
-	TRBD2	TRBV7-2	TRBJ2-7	CASSYRDYPSSYEQYF	TGTGCCAGCAGCTATCGGGACTACCCCAGCTCCTACGAGCAGTACTTC
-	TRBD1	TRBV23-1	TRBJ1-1	CASSQRGHRRTEAFF	TGCGCCAGCAGTCAAAGGGGGCACCGAAGGACTGAAGCTTTCTTT
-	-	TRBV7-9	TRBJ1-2	CASSFQPADRSF	TGTGCCAGCAGTTTCCAACCCGCGGACCGAAGCTTC
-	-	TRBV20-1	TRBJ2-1	CSARLFRGALEQFF	TGCAGTGCTAGATTATTTCGTGGAGCGCTCGAGCAGTTCTTC
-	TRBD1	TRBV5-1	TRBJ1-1	CASSLLTGGETEAFF	TGCGCCAGCAGCCTTCTGACAGGGGGCGAGACTGAAGCTTTCTTT
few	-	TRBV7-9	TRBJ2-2	CASSPRVEGNTGELFF	TGTGCCAGCAGCCCGCGGGTGGAGGGAAACACCGGGGAGCTGTTTTTT
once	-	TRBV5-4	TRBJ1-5	CASSEGVGQPQHF	TGTGCCAGCAGTGAAGGGGTCGGACAGCCCCAGCATTTT
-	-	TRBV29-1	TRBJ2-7	CSVGGLFIQGYEQYF	TGCAGCGTTGGGGGTCTCTTTATACAGGGCTACGAGCAGTACTTC
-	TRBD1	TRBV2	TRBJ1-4	CASKGTAPNLYEELFF	TGTGCCAGCAAGGGGACAGCCCCTAACTTATATGAAGAACTGTTTTTT
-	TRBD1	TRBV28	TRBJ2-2	CASSFGTGYTGELFF	TGTGCCAGCAGTTTTGGGACAGGGTACACCGGGGAGCTGTTTTTT
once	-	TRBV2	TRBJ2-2	CASSDLHTGELFF	TGTGCCAGCAGTGACCTACACACCGGGGAGCTGTTTTTT
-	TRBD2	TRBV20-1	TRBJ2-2	CSADLGLAGGTTGELFF	TGCAGTGCTGACCTGGGACTAGCGGGAGGAACCACCGGGGAGCTGTTTTTT
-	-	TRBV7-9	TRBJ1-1	CASSGYRMGTEAFF	TGTGCCAGCAGCGGATACAGGATGGGGACTGAAGCTTTCTTT
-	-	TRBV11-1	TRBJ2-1	CASSHAYGVNQNEQFF	TGTGCCAGCAGCCACGCCTATGGGGTCAATCAGAATGAGCAGTTCTTC
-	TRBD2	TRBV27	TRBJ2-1	CASSLQAGVVNEQFF	TGTGCCAGCAGTCTCCAAGCGGGAGTGGTGAATGAGCAGTTCTTC
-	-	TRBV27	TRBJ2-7	CASSLRAARGPTEQYF	TGTGCCAGCAGTTTACGAGCGGCGCGGGGCCCCACCGAGCAGTACTTC
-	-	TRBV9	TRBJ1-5	CASSPSENQPQHF	TGTGCCAGCAGCCCCTCAGAGAATCAGCCCCAGCATTTT
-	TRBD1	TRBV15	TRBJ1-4	CATSRPDRAEKLFF	TGTGCCACCAGCAGACCCGACAGGGCGGAAAAACTGTTTTTT
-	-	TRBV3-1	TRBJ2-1	CASSSDGGPYNEQFF	TGTGCCAGCAGTTCAGACGGGGGGCCCTACAATGAGCAGTTCTTC
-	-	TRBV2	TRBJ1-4	CASRGHLNEKLFF	TGTGCCAGCCGGGGACACCTTAATGAAAAACTGTTTTTT
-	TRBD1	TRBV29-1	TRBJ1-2	CSATGQSHYGYTF	TGCAGCGCCACGGGACAGAGTCACTATGGCTACACCTTC
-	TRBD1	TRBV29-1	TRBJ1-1	CSVAGQGLNTEAFF	TGCAGCGTTGCTGGACAGGGTCTGAACACTGAAGCTTTCTTT
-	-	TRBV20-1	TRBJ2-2	CSARPLRRNTGELFF	TGCAGTGCTAGGCCCCTCAGGAGGAACACCGGGGAGCTGTTTTTT
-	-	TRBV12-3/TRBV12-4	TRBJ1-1	CASSLDPGHLANTEAFF	TGTGCCAGCAGCCTCGACCCGGGACACCTGGCTAACACTGAAGCTTTCTTT
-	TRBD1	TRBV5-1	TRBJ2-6	CASSDRTGGFSGANVLTF	TGCGCCAGCAGCGATAGGACAGGGGGTTTCTCTGGGGCCAACGTCCTGACTTTC
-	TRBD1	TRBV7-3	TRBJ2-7	CASSLVGTGARQYF	TGTGCCAGCAGCCTCGTTGGAACAGGGGCTCGGCAGTACTTC
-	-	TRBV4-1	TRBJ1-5	CASSQDPDSQPQHF	TGCGCCAGCAGCCAAGATCCCGACTCCCAGCCCCAGCATTTT
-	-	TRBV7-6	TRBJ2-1	CASSLLEQQFF	TGTGCCAGCAGCTTATTAGAACAGCAGTTCTTC
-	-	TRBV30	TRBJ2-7	CAWSGAVPYEQYF	TGTGCCTGGAGTGGGGCTGTACCCTACGAGCAGTACTTC
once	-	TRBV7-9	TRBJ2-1	CASSQQGNEQFF	TGTGCCAGCAGCCAACAGGGCAATGAGCAGTTCTTC
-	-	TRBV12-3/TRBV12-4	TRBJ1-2	CASSAGVGPGYTF	TGTGCCAGCTCAGCAGGGGTTGGCCCTGGCTACACCTTC
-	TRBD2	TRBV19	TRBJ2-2	CAATGGAELFF	TGTGCCGCTACGGGGGGTGCGGAGCTGTTTTTT
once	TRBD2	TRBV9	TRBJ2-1	CASSVGGSEDEQFF	TGTGCCAGCAGCGTAGGCGGGAGTGAAGATGAGCAGTTCTTC